This T cell receptor beta chain was recorded in a study of human T cells and chemical hapten exposure. TCRdb redid the calling of the RACE reads with MiXCR, one entry per CDR3 protein. In the table there are approximately 180,000 distinct CDR3 sequences, approximately 31% of which are singletons. Specified time point: pre-sensitization, week 0. As for treatment: therapeutic diphenylcyclopropenone sensitization with weekly scalp DPC. Germline values: CDR1 SGDLS, CDR2 YYNGEE. The length of the CDR3 is 15 residues. Trimming removed 3 bases from V and 4 bases from J, with 14 bases in between. This receptor was identified in a woman younger than 45 with alopecia areata. Some clones in this sample may be carry-over from other donors' samples. Sequencing used whole blood, obtained in connection with sensitization to the hapten diphenylcyclopropenone (DPC). This chain links TRBV9 with TRBJ2-1; D is undetermined. Here the CDR3 reads CASSEDQPPYNEQFF. CDR3 DNA sequence: TGTGCCAGCAGCGAGGACCAACCGCCTTACAATGAGCAGTTCTTC.